These T cell receptor beta chains were read from a single sample in a study of preoperative IRX-2 immunotherapy in early breast cancer. The method was immunoSEQ multiplex PCR; TCRdb's version includes in-frame clones alone and lacks a portion of them. The sample has about 34,000 clones; 90% to 95% are singletons. The sample was gathered from a patient treated with IRX-2 immunotherapy. These receptors originate from a human donor with breast cancer. Each CDR3 is given with its conserved first and last residue. The D gene is left open where the match is weak.

D gene: TRBD2
J gene: TRBJ2-3
CDR3 length: 15
V gene: TRBV6-5
CDR3 DNA: TGTGCCAGCAGCCAACTAGCGGGGTCCACAGATACGCAGTATTTT
CDR3 protein: CASSQLAGSTDTQYF

D gene: -
J gene: TRBJ1-2
CDR3 length: 14
V gene: TRBV6-1
CDR3 DNA: TGTGCCAGCAGTGACCCACGCCTTGAGGGTGGCTACACCTTC
CDR3 protein: CASSDPRLEGGYTF

D gene: TRBD1
J gene: TRBJ2-7
CDR3 length: 15
V gene: TRBV5-1
CDR3 DNA: TGCGCCAGCAGCCCCCCGGGACAGGGGGCGGACGAGCAGTACTTC
CDR3 protein: CASSPPGQGADEQYF

D gene: -
J gene: TRBJ2-1
CDR3 length: 18
V gene: TRBV13
CDR3 DNA: TGTGCCAGCAGCTTAGCTTGGGGGGGCCGTAGCTCCTACAATGAGCAGTTCTTC
CDR3 protein: CASSLAWGGRSSYNEQFF

D gene: -
J gene: TRBJ1-2
CDR3 length: 14
V gene: TRBV7-8
CDR3 DNA: TGTGCCAGCAGCTTAGGGGCCTCTACCTATGGCTACACCTTC
CDR3 protein: CASSLGASTYGYTF

D gene: -
J gene: TRBJ2-1
CDR3 length: 16
V gene: TRBV15
CDR3 DNA: TGTGCCACCAGCAGAGGGGGGCCGGGACTCTACAATGAGCAGTTCTTC
CDR3 protein: CATSRGGPGLYNEQFF

D gene: -
J gene: TRBJ2-5
CDR3 length: 15
V gene: TRBV12-2
CDR3 DNA: TGTGCAAGTCGCTCCCGCTGGCTAGAGACGGAGACCCAGTACTTC
CDR3 protein: CASRSRWLETETQYF

D gene: TRBD2
J gene: TRBJ2-2
CDR3 length: 19
V gene: TRBV27
CDR3 DNA: TGTGCCAGCAGTTTACTCGGACTAGCGGCCCAGATGGGGACCGGGGAGCTGTTTTTT
CDR3 protein: CASSLLGLAAQMGTGELFF

D gene: -
J gene: TRBJ2-7
CDR3 length: 14
V gene: TRBV5-1
CDR3 DNA: TGCGCCAGCAGCTCCCGGCGGGACACCTACGAGCAGTACTTC
CDR3 protein: CASSSRRDTYEQYF

D gene: -
J gene: TRBJ2-7
CDR3 length: 11
V gene: TRBV2
CDR3 DNA: TGTGCCAGCAGAATGGGGGGCGAGCAGTACTTC
CDR3 protein: CASRMGGEQYF